Here is one TCR beta chain with its context. The PCR contained 60 Vbeta and 13 Jbeta primers. The protocol was immunoSEQ multiplex PCR, while the TCRdb copy is restricted to in-frame clones and leaves out a portion. The sample table sets out 25,000 to 35,000 clones. This sample was included in a study of cytomegalovirus exposure and HLA in healthy donors. The origin of this receptor is a woman aged 40 to 50 in good health and CMV-seropositive. Sequenced sample: PBMCs.

CDR3 nucleotide sequence: TGCGCCAGCAGCCCGCTAAGCGGGAGCCCAGATACGCAGTATTTT. Amino acid sequence: CASSPLSGSPDTQYF. The chain joins TRBV4-1 to TRBJ2-3; TRBD2 matches 8 bases. V trimming: 4 bases; J trimming: 4 bases; junction bases outside the gene matches: 7. Germline CDR1 and CDR2: MGHRA and YSYEKL. This CDR3 contains 15 residues.